This T cell receptor beta chain came from a study of blood T cells in healthy people across ages. Broader study findings: Naive T cell percentage showed a strong correlation with TCR beta diversity. More naive CD4+ cells and higher diversity were found in long-lived than in aged donors.

Points on this clonotype: What it binds is unknown.

A second PCR of about 6 to 11 cycles used a sample-barcoded 5' primer and a J-beta primer mix. Sequencing recovered at least 2.5 million CDR3-containing paired-end reads from each sample. Each CDR3 protein is one row after TCRdb ran MiXCR on the 5' RACE reads. Here the sample spans fewer than 800,000 distinct CDR3 sequences, around 32% being singletons. Caucasian individuals from Russia who were healthy and aged roughly 6 to 95 acted as donors. The sample consisted of blood. The TCR sequence derives from a woman aged 80 or older in good health.

CDR3 loop: CASRRQGGGYNEQFF. DNA of the CDR3: TGTGCCAGCAGGAGACAGGGTGGTGGCTACAATGAGCAGTTCTTC. The chain is built from TRBV27 and TRBJ2-1, with TRBD1 matching 7 bases. After removal of 6 bases from V and 3 bases from J, the junction contained 8 bases not matched to a gene. The CDR3 is made up of 15 amino acids. CDR1 and CDR2 (germline): MNHEY, SMNVEV (reference sequence).